This entry features one TCR beta chain sequence. The source of the sample is a study of blood T cell repertoires in COVID-19. With 0 bases clipped from V and 2 bases from J, the junction kept 5 bases outside the gene matches. The CDR3 is 16 amino acids. The germline CDR1 and CDR2 sequences are LGHDT and YNNKEL (reference sequence). The cohort comprised adults aged 18 to 89 years residing in approximately 25 US areas. Within 2 weeks of study entry, exposed participants had contacted a PCR-confirmed or clinician-diagnosed COVID-19 case. The protocol was immunoSEQ multiplex PCR, while the TCRdb copy is restricted to in-frame clones and leaves out a portion. The repertoire holds about 350,000 clones, with 88% as singletons.

This TCR derives from a woman in her 30s who had been exposed to COVID-19. This sequence joins TRBV3-1 (or the pseudogene TRBV3-2) and TRBJ2-5, with 8 bases matching TRBD1. What was sequenced was PBMCs or T cells enriched from blood (not recorded which). The CDR3 DNA reads TGTGCCAGCAGCCAAGAGTTGGACAGGGCTCAAGAGACCCAGTACTTC. Protein sequence: CASSQELDRAQETQYF.